This TCR beta chain was retrieved from a study of cytomegalovirus exposure and HLA in healthy donors. The CDR3 consists of 15 residues. Trimming removed 1 base at V and 0 bases at J, with 10 bases between. CDR1 and CDR2 from the germline V gene are GTSNPN and SVGIG (reference sequence). The PCR ran on 60 Vbeta and 13 Jbeta primers. Measured with immunoSEQ multiplex PCR; TCRdb has only the in-frame clones, and not every one. This sample carries approximately 150,000 clones, 75% of them seen once, and the ten largest clones take around 10%. Sequencing was performed on PBMCs. The V gene is TRBV30, the J gene TRBJ1-3, with D uncertain. This receptor was identified in a young man in good health and CMV-seropositive. The CDR3 DNA reads TGTGCCTGGAGTGACAGAACCCACTCTGGAAACACCATATATTTT. Its translation is CAWSDRTHSGNTIYF. Filled out from reference TRBV30 and TRBJ1-3, the complete variable domain reads SQTIHQWPATLVQPVGSPLSLECTVEGTSNPNLYWYRQAAGRGLQLLFYSVGIGQISSEVPQNLSASRPQDRQFILSSKKLLLSDSGFYLCAWSDRTHSGNTIYFGEGSWLTVV.